The sequence of this TCR beta chain was determined in a study of T cell responses to AZD1222 COVID-19 vaccine. Trimming took 4 bases from V and 5 from J; bases not matched to a gene: 5. Germline V CDR1 and CDR2: SGHTA, FQGNSA. This CDR3 has 15 residues. TCRdb keeps only in-frame clones here, not all; method: immunoSEQ multiplex PCR. This repertoire shows more than 85,000 clones, 90% to 95% found once; its top ten account for around 8.1%. The sample in question was peripheral blood, obtained on day 0 of AZD1222 vaccination. The chain employs TRBV7-2 and TRBJ2-5; 12 bases are shared with TRBD1. The TCR comes from an adult in good health. The CDR3 DNA follows: TGTGCCAGCAGCTCCGGGACAGGGGGCTATGAGACCCAGTACTTC. Its protein is CASSSGTGGYETQYF.